The 2 T cell receptor beta chains below all came from one sample that was sequenced in a study of cytomegalovirus exposure and HLA in healthy donors. PCR used 60 Vbeta primers and 13 Jbeta primers. This table comes from immunoSEQ multiplex PCR, and its TCRdb copy is limited to in-frame clones, with some not included. Among 160,000 or so clones, around 84% were seen once, and the ten largest hold around 3.1%. Sequencing used PBMCs. All receptors come from a woman aged 35 to 49 in good health and CMV-seronegative.

The chain uses TRBV11-2 and TRBJ1-1; no clear D gene. Trimming removed 3 bases from V and 4 bases from J, with 15 bases in between. The CDR3 is 15 amino acids. Germline CDR1 reads SGHAT; CDR2 reads FQNNGV. CDR3 loop: CASSFISERSTEAFF. CDR3 nucleotides: TGTGCCAGCAGCTTTATCTCCGAGCGAAGCACTGAAGCTTTCTTT.

The V call is TRBV5-1, the J call TRBJ1-1; 7 bases line up with TRBD1. Germline V CDR1 and CDR2: SGHRS, YFSETQ. The trim removed 7 bases at V and 1 base at J, leaving 7 bases unmatched. The length of the CDR3 is 14 residues. The CDR3 reads CASCLGTANTEAFF. CDR3 nucleotide sequence: TGCGCCAGCTGTCTCGGGACAGCGAACACTGAAGCTTTCTTT.